These T cell receptor beta chains were read from a single sample in a study of cytomegalovirus exposure and HLA in healthy donors. Method: immunoSEQ multiplex PCR; TCRdb's copy keeps in-frame clones and lacks some. This sample has hundreds of thousands of clones, with 86% found just once. Sequencing was done on a sample of PBMCs. All receptors derive from a woman aged 25 to 39 in good health and CMV-seropositive. CDR3s include the opening cysteine and the closing phenylalanine or tryptophan. Each record gives: V gene, clone size, J gene, D gene, CDR3 DNA, CDR3 protein. The D gene is left open where the match is weak. Part of the rows lack a size; the others show once, few, many or a class for expanded clones.

V: TRBV14
size: -
J: TRBJ2-1
D: -
DNA: TGTGCCAGCAGCCAAGATGAGGGACTGGACCCCCTTTACAATGAGCAGTTCTTC
CDR3: CASSQDEGLDPLYNEQFF

V: TRBV5-1
size: -
J: TRBJ2-3
D: -
DNA: TGCGCCAGCGGTCTCACAGTTCTAAGCACAGATACGCAGTATTTT
CDR3: CASGLTVLSTDTQYF

V: TRBV5-6
size: -
J: TRBJ1-2
D: TRBD1
DNA: TGTGCCAGCAGCTTCTGGGGGCAGGGGGCGCCGGGCTATGGCTACACCTTC
CDR3: CASSFWGQGAPGYGYTF

V: TRBV18
size: -
J: TRBJ2-7
D: TRBD1
DNA: TGTGCCAGCTCACCTGTCGGGACAGGCGGTTACGAGCAGTACTTC
CDR3: CASSPVGTGGYEQYF

V: TRBV27
size: -
J: TRBJ1-2
D: TRBD1
DNA: TGTGCCAGCCGCCGTGGGTCTCCGACAGGGGGCATCTATGGCTACACCTTC
CDR3: CASRRGSPTGGIYGYTF

V: TRBV11-3
size: -
J: TRBJ2-1
D: -
DNA: TGTGCCAGCAGCTTATTGGCGGGGAGCTCCTACAATGAGCAGTTCTTC
CDR3: CASSLLAGSSYNEQFF

V: TRBV20-1
size: -
J: TRBJ2-7
D: -
DNA: TGCAGTGCTAGAGAATCATACGAGCAGTACTTC
CDR3: CSARESYEQYF

V: TRBV5-4
size: -
J: TRBJ2-1
D: TRBD2
DNA: TGTGCCAGCAGCCGGGGTGGGGCCAGGACTAGCGGAAATAATGAGCAGTTCTTC
CDR3: CASSRGGARTSGNNEQFF

V: TRBV5-1
size: once
J: TRBJ2-1
D: TRBD1
DNA: TGCGCCAGCAGCTTGGAGGGACAGGGAGGGAAGGAGCAGTTCTTC
CDR3: CASSLEGQGGKEQFF

V: TRBV7-9
size: -
J: TRBJ2-1
D: TRBD1
DNA: TGTGCCAGCAGCTTCGGGACAGGGATATACAATGAGCAGTTCTTC
CDR3: CASSFGTGIYNEQFF

V: TRBV7-9
size: -
J: TRBJ2-5
D: -
DNA: TGTGCCAGCAGCTTAGCGGGCAGGGGAAGAGAGACCCAGTACTTC
CDR3: CASSLAGRGRETQYF

V: TRBV4-2
size: -
J: TRBJ1-4
D: TRBD1
DNA: TGTGCCAGCAGCCAAATTGGGACAGACAATGAAAAACTGTTTTTT
CDR3: CASSQIGTDNEKLFF

V: TRBV18
size: -
J: TRBJ1-3
D: -
DNA: TGTGCCAGCTCACCACCGAGCGGGGTGTCTGGAAACACCATATATTTT
CDR3: CASSPPSGVSGNTIYF

V: TRBV19
size: -
J: TRBJ2-1
D: TRBD2
DNA: TGTGCCAGTAGTATAGATCTAGAGCTAGCGGGAGGGTTGGATGAGCAGTTCTTC
CDR3: CASSIDLELAGGLDEQFF

V: TRBV27
size: -
J: TRBJ1-2
D: -
DNA: TGTGCCAGCAGTTTAAAGCCCCCCCATGGCTACACCTTC
CDR3: CASSLKPPHGYTF

V: TRBV28
size: -
J: TRBJ2-1
D: TRBD2
DNA: TGTGCCAGCACCACCCATCCGGGACTAGCGGGAGGACCCAAGGATGAGCAGTTCTTC
CDR3: CASTTHPGLAGGPKDEQFF

V: TRBV5-1
size: -
J: TRBJ2-7
D: TRBD1
DNA: TGCGCCAGCAGCTTTACCCCAGGGGGATACGAGCAGTACTTC
CDR3: CASSFTPGGYEQYF

V: TRBV30
size: few
J: TRBJ1-2
D: TRBD1
DNA: TGTGCCTGGAGTAGAGGACCGGGACAGGCTTATGGCTACACCTTC
CDR3: CAWSRGPGQAYGYTF

V: TRBV7-7
size: -
J: TRBJ2-7
D: -
DNA: TGTGCCAGCAGCTTATGCGGGACCTTCTACGAGCAGTACTTC
CDR3: CASSLCGTFYEQYF

V: TRBV6-5
size: -
J: TRBJ2-7
D: -
DNA: TGTGCCAGCAGTTACAGCTCCTCCTACGAGCAGTACTTC
CDR3: CASSYSSSYEQYF

V: TRBV5-1
size: few
J: TRBJ1-1
D: -
DNA: TGCGCCAGCAGCTGGGGGGGAGAAGGTTCTGAAGCTTTCTTT
CDR3: CASSWGGEGSEAFF

V: TRBV27
size: -
J: TRBJ2-5
D: -
DNA: TGTGCCAGCAGTTTATCGGCCAGGGGTGAGACCCAGTACTTC
CDR3: CASSLSARGETQYF